Detailed here is one T cell receptor beta chain. Its cognate antigen has yet to be identified. No qualities accompany the bases; no much larger clone lies one base away. This sample is drawn from a study of blood T cell repertoires in COVID-19 (dated by TCRdb to the early 2020s). About the study as a whole: Collaborator samples came from the United States, Italy and Spain and covered acute and convalescent phases of COVID-19. The material from the prospective study consisted of cDNA or gDNA derived from T cells, B-cell-depleted T cells, or PBMCs. Subjects who had been exposed to COVID-19, were actively infected with it, or had recovered from it provided the deeply sampled blood TCRbeta repertoires that made up the dataset. The repertoires were released in a freely available public database meant as a resource for research on the immune response to SARS-CoV-2. Samples were obtained from the ongoing ImmuneRACE study (first 160 participants) and from about 1,300 subjects provided by 6 global collaborators. Sample metadata almost always included a de-identified subject ID, COVID-19 status, age in years and sex. HLA class I and class II types, where available, came from metadata supplied by the sample provider rather than from assay-based typing.

The paper's findings and limits, for the study overall: The amount of clinical and demographic metadata varied by source and participant and was provided uncurated.

Taken from cysteine to phenylalanine, the CDR3 has 14 residues. Only the CDR3 DNA is retained, 42 bases long and in frame from the first base. At the junction V is shortened by 4 bases and J by 5 bases; bases outside the gene matches: 7. CDR1 and CDR2, looked up from the germline V gene (reference sequence), are LNHDA and SQIVND. In the prospective study, participants were roughly 18 to 89 years old, resided in 24 geographic areas of the United States, and were enrolled through a virtual design. To assign participants to cohorts, the prospective study relied on clinical history that participants themselves reported in a screening survey and a study questionnaire. ImmuneRACE Cohort 3 recovered participants were defined by two consecutive negative NP/OP PCR tests, healthcare professional clearance, or symptom resolution. Each participant in the prospective study had whole blood, serum and a nasopharyngeal or oropharyngeal swab collected by mobile phlebotomists. Additional blood draws and questionnaires over an approximately two-month period could optionally be provided by prospective study participants. Before DNA extraction, blood samples from the prospective study were shipped at room temperature or frozen.

TCRbeta CDR3 regions were amplified from genomic DNA using the immunoSEQ Assay, a bias-controlled multiplex PCR. The authors processed their data as follows. Within the assay, amplification of reference gene primers was used to estimate how many nucleated cells each sample contained. Sequence reads were collapsed and filtered to measure the absolute abundance of every unique TCRbeta CDR3 rearrangement. For each sample, productive Simpson clonality was calculated as the square root of Simpson's diversity index across productive rearrangements. The table was pulled from immuneACCESS by TCRdb, which kept in-frame rearrangements only. Such tables lose some clones; where checked, under half of the loss comes from unresolved V genes, and the rest has no known cause. Clonal size and the V and J genes are those of that table, whereas D and trimming came from the DNA. Within this sample are fewer than 300,000 clones, with about nine tenths of them counted one time only. The ten largest clones add up to 1.1% of the sample.

This clonotype originated in a woman in her twenties or thirties who had recovered from COVID-19. The sequence is built from TRBV19 and TRBJ1-1; 7 of the junction bases match TRBD1. Material: PBMCs or T cells enriched from blood (not recorded which). The DNA sequence reads TGTGCCAGTAGTAGACAGGGAACAGCTACTGAAGCTTTCTTT. It translates as CASSRQGTATEAFF.